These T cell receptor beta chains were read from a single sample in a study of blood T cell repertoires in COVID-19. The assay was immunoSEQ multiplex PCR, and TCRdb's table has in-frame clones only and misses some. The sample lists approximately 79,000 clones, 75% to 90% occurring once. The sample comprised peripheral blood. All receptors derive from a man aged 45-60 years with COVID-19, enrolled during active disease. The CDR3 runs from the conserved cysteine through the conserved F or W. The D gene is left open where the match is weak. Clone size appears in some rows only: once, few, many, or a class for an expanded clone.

TGTGCCAGCAGTGTCCACAGGGGAGAGGGCTACACCTTC	CASSVHRGEGYTF	13	.	TRBD1	TRBJ1-2	TRBV6-6
TGTGCCAGCAGCCCCGCGGGCGCGGTAGATACGCAGTATTTT	CASSPAGAVDTQYF	14	.	.	TRBJ2-3	TRBV7-3
TGTGCCAGCAACCTGGACGTTCTAGCGGGCTCCTACGAGCAGTACTTC	CASNLDVLAGSYEQYF	16	once	TRBD2	TRBJ2-7	TRBV2
TGCGCCAGCAGCCAATGGACTAGCGGGGCTCTAGCCAAAAACATTCAGTACTTC	CASSQWTSGALAKNIQYF	18	.	TRBD2	TRBJ2-4	TRBV5-1
TGCAGCGTCCACGGGATGGACACTGAAGCTTTCTTT	CSVHGMDTEAFF	12	.	.	TRBJ1-1	TRBV29-1
TGTGCCGGCCCGGTCCCGACAGCGTCAGATACGCAGTATTTT	CAGPVPTASDTQYF	14	.	.	TRBJ2-3	TRBV19
TGTGCCAGCTCACGGGACAGCGGGGGACCCACAGATACGCAGTATTTT	CASSRDSGGPTDTQYF	16	.	.	TRBJ2-3	TRBV18
TGTGCCAGCAGTTCATCCGGGACTAGACTCTACAATGAGCAGTTCTTC	CASSSSGTRLYNEQFF	16	.	TRBD2	TRBJ2-1	TRBV27
TGTGCCAGCAGACCATTCGGGACAGGGGCCTACGAGCAGTACTTC	CASRPFGTGAYEQYF	15	.	TRBD1	TRBJ2-7	TRBV6-5
TGCGCCAGCAGCTTGAGGAGCGGGGAGCTGTTTTTT	CASSLRSGELFF	12	.	.	TRBJ2-2	TRBV5-1
TGCAGCGTTGAAGCCCGGCAGGGACAGAGTACGCAGTATTTT	CSVEARQGQSTQYF	14	.	TRBD1	TRBJ2-3	TRBV29-1
TGTGCCAGCTCACCACCTGGACACCTACAAGAGACCCAGTACTTC	CASSPPGHLQETQYF	15	.	.	TRBJ2-5	TRBV18
TGTGCCAGCAGCTTAGAGGAGGCGGGAGTCGCGGATGAGCAGTTCTTC	CASSLEEAGVADEQFF	16	.	TRBD2	TRBJ2-1	TRBV7-6
TGTGCCAGCAGCACCGGGACAGGGGGTGAGTTCACCGGGGAGCTGTTTTTT	CASSTGTGGEFTGELFF	17	.	TRBD1	TRBJ2-2	TRBV5-4
TGTGCCAGCAGTCCTCGGACCGGACATGGAATACGCTCTGGAAACACCATATATTTT	CASSPRTGHGIRSGNTIYF	19	.	.	TRBJ1-3	TRBV27
TGTGCCAGTAGTATTCTCCCAGCGGAGACCCAGTACTTC	CASSILPAETQYF	13	.	.	TRBJ2-5	TRBV19
TGTGCCAGCAGCCAAGAATCGACAGATACGCAGTATTTT	CASSQESTDTQYF	13	.	.	TRBJ2-3	TRBV3-1/TRBV3-2
TGCGCCAGCAGCCTCGGGACAGCAAGGACCGAGCAGTACTTC	CASSLGTARTEQYF	14	.	TRBD1	TRBJ2-7	TRBV5-1
TGCGCCAGCAGCCAAGAAAGACAGGGGGTGGCCAAAAACATTCAGTACTTC	CASSQERQGVAKNIQYF	17	.	TRBD1	TRBJ2-4	TRBV4-3
TGTGCCAGCAGCCAAACCGGCGGGGTCCAGCCCCAGCATTTT	CASSQTGGVQPQHF	14	.	.	TRBJ1-5	TRBV3-1/TRBV3-2
TGTGCCAGCAGTGGAACAGAGACCTCTGGGGCCAACGTCCTGACTTTC	CASSGTETSGANVLTF	16	.	.	TRBJ2-6	TRBV6-1
TGCGCCAGCAGCTTCGGCGGAAGCTCCTACAATGAGCAGTTCTTC	CASSFGGSSYNEQFF	15	few	.	TRBJ2-1	TRBV5-1
TGTGCCAGCAGCCCCCCCGGACAGGGCCCCTACAATGAGCAGTTCTTC	CASSPPGQGPYNEQFF	16	.	TRBD1	TRBJ2-1	TRBV9
TGTGCCAGCAGTTTAGGAGGGCAGGGGGTCTACGAGCAGTACTTC	CASSLGGQGVYEQYF	15	once	.	TRBJ2-7	TRBV28
TGTGCCAGCAGCCCGGGGGTTCGTTTTTCCTACGAGCAGTACTTC	CASSPGVRFSYEQYF	15	.	.	TRBJ2-7	TRBV28
TGCAGTGCTAGTCCCTTTGACACGCAAGCTTTCTTT	CSASPFDTQAFF	12	.	.	TRBJ1-1	TRBV20-1
TGCGCCAGCAGCCAAGCCCTACCCAGCGGGAGTAGGACAGATACGCAGTATTTT	CASSQALPSGSRTDTQYF	18	.	TRBD2	TRBJ2-3	TRBV4-3
TGTGCCAGCAGTGACATTACGACTAGCACGCAGTATTTT	CASSDITTSTQYF	13	.	TRBD2	TRBJ2-3	TRBV6-4
TGTGCCAGTAGTATTTGGGGCCCGCGGGGCTACACCTTC	CASSIWGPRGYTF	13	.	.	TRBJ1-2	TRBV19
TGCAGCGTTGAAGGACAGGGAGGCGATACGCAGTATTTT	CSVEGQGGDTQYF	13	many	.	TRBJ2-3	TRBV29-1
TGCGCCAGCAGCTTGGCCGGACAGGGACATCAGCCCCAGCATTTT	CASSLAGQGHQPQHF	15	once	TRBD1	TRBJ1-5	TRBV5-1
TGTGCCAGCAGTTCGCCGGGGTCAAGGAACACCATATATTTT	CASSSPGSRNTIYF	14	.	.	TRBJ1-3	TRBV28
TGTGCCAGCACCGTGAGCTCTGGGGCCAACGTCCTGACTTTC	CASTVSSGANVLTF	14	.	.	TRBJ2-6	TRBV5-4
TGTGCCAGCAGCTTAGAAATCGCAGATACGCAGTATTTT	CASSLEIADTQYF	13	.	.	TRBJ2-3	TRBV11-2
TGTGCCAGCAGCTTAAGTGGGGGGGACTATGGCTACACCTTC	CASSLSGGDYGYTF	14	.	.	TRBJ1-2	TRBV7-8
TGTGCCAGCAGCCTGACAGCGAACACCGGGGAGCTGTTTTTT	CASSLTANTGELFF	14	few	.	TRBJ2-2	TRBV7-9
TGTGCCAGCAGTGAGATTGGGGGAGGCAAGCATTACAATGAGCAGTTCTTC	CASSEIGGGKHYNEQFF	17	once	.	TRBJ2-1	TRBV2
TGCAGTGCTAGTGTCCCGCAGGGAATCTCCTACGAGCAGTACTTC	CSASVPQGISYEQYF	15	.	.	TRBJ2-7	TRBV20-1
TGTGCCAGCAGCTTGGAAGCGGGAGAATGGAATGAGCAGTTCTTC	CASSLEAGEWNEQFF	15	.	TRBD2	TRBJ2-1	TRBV5-4
TGTGCCAGCAACCCCAATGGCGTGGGGGCTAGTACGCAGTATTTT	CASNPNGVGASTQYF	15	.	.	TRBJ2-3	TRBV19
TGTGCCAGCAGCTTAATGCGGGGGGGAATCGGGACCTCCCGAGGTTCACCCCTCCACTTT	CASSLMRGGIGTSRGSPLHF	20	.	.	TRBJ1-6	TRBV13
TGTGCCAGCAGCCTTCTAGCGAGGACCCAGTACTTC	CASSLLARTQYF	12	.	.	TRBJ2-5	TRBV13
TGTGCCAGTAAGGGCGGGATGAACACCGGGGAGCTGTTTTTT	CASKGGMNTGELFF	14	once	.	TRBJ2-2	TRBV19
TGTGCCAGCAGTACTGCGACAGGGATCCATGGCTACACCTTC	CASSTATGIHGYTF	14	few	TRBD1	TRBJ1-2	TRBV6-5
TGTGCCAGTAGTACTCCCGCGACTAGCGGGAGTTTTAATGGTAATGAGCAGTTCTTC	CASSTPATSGSFNGNEQFF	19	.	TRBD2	TRBJ2-1	TRBV19
TGTGCCAGCAGCCGTAGACAGCTCAATCAGCCCCAGCATTTT	CASSRRQLNQPQHF	14	.	.	TRBJ1-5	TRBV28
TGTGCCTGGAGTCCACTCGGTGGCACTGAAGCTTTCTTT	CAWSPLGGTEAFF	13	.	.	TRBJ1-1	TRBV30
TGCGCCAGCAGCCAAGGGACAGCCTATACCTACGAGCAGTACTTC	CASSQGTAYTYEQYF	15	.	.	TRBJ2-7	TRBV4-1
TGTGCCAGCACCCAAGGCGGGGGCGCGGGCGAGCAGTACTTC	CASTQGGGAGEQYF	14	.	.	TRBJ2-7	TRBV6-5
TGTGCCAGCAGCCAAGGGCGCGGGGGCTCTACCTACAATGAGCAGTTCTTC	CASSQGRGGSTYNEQFF	17	.	.	TRBJ2-1	TRBV4-2
TGCGCCAGCAGCTTGGGCGGGACTAGCGCAGCGGATACGCAGTATTTT	CASSLGGTSAADTQYF	16	.	TRBD2	TRBJ2-3	TRBV5-1
TGTGCCAGCAGATCTAGCGGGAGGGACCAAGAGACCCAGTACTTC	CASRSSGRDQETQYF	15	.	TRBD2	TRBJ2-5	TRBV5-6